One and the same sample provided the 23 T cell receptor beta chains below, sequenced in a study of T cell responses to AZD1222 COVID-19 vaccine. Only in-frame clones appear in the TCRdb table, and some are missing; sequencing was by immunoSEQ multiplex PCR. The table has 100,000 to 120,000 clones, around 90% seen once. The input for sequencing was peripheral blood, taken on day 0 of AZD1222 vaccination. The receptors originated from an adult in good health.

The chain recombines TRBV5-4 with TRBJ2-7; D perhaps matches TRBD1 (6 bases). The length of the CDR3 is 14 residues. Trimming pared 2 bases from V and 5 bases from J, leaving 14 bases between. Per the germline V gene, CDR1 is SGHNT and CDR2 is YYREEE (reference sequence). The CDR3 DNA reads TGTGCCAGCAGCTTACAGGGTATCGTCCACGAGCAGTACTTC. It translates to CASSLQGIVHEQYF. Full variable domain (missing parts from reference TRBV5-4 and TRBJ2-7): ETGVTQSPTHLIKTRGQQVTLRCSSQSGHNTVSWYQQALGQGPQFIFQYYREEENGRGNFPPRFSGLQFPNYSSELNVNALELDDSALYLCASSLQGIVHEQYFGPGTRLTVT.

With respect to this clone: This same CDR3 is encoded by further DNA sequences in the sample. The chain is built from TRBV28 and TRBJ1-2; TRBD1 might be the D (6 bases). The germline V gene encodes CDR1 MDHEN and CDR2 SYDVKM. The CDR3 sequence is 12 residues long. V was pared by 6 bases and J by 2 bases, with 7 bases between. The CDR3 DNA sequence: TGTGCCAGCAGAACAGGGAACTATGGCTACACCTTC. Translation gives CASRTGNYGYTF.

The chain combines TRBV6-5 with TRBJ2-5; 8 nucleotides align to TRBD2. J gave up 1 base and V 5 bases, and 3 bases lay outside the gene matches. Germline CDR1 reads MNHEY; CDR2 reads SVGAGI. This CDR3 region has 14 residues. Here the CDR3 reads CASSPGGVQETQYF. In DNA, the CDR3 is TGTGCCAGCAGTCCCGGGGGGGTCCAAGAGACCCAGTACTTC.

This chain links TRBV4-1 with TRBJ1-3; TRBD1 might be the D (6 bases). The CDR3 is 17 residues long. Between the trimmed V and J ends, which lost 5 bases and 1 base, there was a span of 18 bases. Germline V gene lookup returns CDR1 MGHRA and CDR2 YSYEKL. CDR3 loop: CASSSGARAGSGNTIYF. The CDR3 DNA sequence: TGCGCCAGCAGCTCAGGGGCCAGGGCGGGTTCTGGAAACACCATATATTTT.

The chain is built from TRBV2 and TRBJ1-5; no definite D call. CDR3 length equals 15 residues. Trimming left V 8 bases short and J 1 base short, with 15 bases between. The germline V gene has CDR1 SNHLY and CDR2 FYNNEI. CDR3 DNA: TGTGCCAGCGCCGAAGGAAGCCTAAGCAATCAGCCCCAGCATTTT. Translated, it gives CASAEGSLSNQPQHF.

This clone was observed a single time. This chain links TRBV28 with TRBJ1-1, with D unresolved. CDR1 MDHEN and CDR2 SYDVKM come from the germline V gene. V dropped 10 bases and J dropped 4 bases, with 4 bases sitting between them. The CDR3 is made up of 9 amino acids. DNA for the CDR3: TGTGCCACCTCCACTGAAGCTTTCTTT. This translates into CATSTEAFF. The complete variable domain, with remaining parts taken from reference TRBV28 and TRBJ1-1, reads DVKVTQSSRYLVKRTGEKVFLECVQDMDHENMFWYRQDPGLGLRLIYFSYDVKMKEKGDIPEGYSVSREKKERFSLILESASTNQTSMYLCATSTEAFFGQGTRLTVV.

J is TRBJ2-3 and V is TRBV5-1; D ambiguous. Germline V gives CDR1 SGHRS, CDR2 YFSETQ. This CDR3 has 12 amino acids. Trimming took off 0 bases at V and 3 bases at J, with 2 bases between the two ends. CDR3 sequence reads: CASSLDTDTQYF. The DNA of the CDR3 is TGCGCCAGCAGCTTGGATACAGATACGCAGTATTTT. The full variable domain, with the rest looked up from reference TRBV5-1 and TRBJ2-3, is KAGVTQTPRYLIKTRGQQVTLSCSPISGHRSVSWYQQTPGQGLQFLFEYFSETQRNKGNFPGRFSGRQFSNSRSEMNVSTLELGDSALYLCASSLDTDTQYFGPGTRLTVL.

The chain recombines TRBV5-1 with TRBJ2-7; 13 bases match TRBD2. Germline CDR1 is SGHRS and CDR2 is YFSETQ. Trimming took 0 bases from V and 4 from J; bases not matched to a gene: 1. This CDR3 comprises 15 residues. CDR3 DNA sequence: TGCGCCAGCAGCTTGGGACTAGCGGGGGGTTACGAGCAGTACTTC. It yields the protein CASSLGLAGGYEQYF.

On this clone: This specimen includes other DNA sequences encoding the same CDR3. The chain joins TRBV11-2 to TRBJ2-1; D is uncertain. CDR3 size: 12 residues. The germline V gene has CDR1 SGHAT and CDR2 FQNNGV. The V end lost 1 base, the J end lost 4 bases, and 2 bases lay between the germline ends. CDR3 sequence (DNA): TGTGCCAGCAGCTTAGGGTACAATGAGCAGTTCTTC. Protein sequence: CASSLGYNEQFF.

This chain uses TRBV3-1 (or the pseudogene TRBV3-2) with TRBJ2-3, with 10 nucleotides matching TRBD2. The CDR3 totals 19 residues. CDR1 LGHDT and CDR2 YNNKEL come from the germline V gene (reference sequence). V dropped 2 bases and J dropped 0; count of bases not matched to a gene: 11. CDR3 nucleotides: TGTGCCAGCAGCCAACCCTTGGGGCTAGCGGGGGCCAGCACAGATACGCAGTATTTT. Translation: CASSQPLGLAGASTDTQYF.

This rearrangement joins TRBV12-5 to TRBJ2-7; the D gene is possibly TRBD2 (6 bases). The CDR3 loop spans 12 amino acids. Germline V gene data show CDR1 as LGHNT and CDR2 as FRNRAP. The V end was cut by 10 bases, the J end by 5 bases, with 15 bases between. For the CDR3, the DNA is TGTGCTACTGGGGGGTTCTACCACGAGCAGTACTTC. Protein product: CATGGFYHEQYF. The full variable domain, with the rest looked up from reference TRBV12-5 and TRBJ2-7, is DARVTQTPRHKVTEMGQEVTMRCQPILGHNTVFWYRQTMMQGLELLAYFRNRAPLDDSGMPKDRFSAEMPDATLATLKIQPSEPRDSAVYFCATGGFYHEQYFGPGTRLTVT.

The CDR3: CASSLLIGNNEQFF. The CDR3 nucleotides read TGTGCCAGCAGCTTGTTGATAGGCAACAATGAGCAGTTCTTC. The chain employs TRBV7-8 and TRBJ2-1; D is uncertain. The CDR3 loop spans 14 amino acids. Deletions cut 3 bases from V and 5 bases from J, with 11 bases between. Germline lookup yields CDR1 SGHVS and CDR2 FQNEAQ.

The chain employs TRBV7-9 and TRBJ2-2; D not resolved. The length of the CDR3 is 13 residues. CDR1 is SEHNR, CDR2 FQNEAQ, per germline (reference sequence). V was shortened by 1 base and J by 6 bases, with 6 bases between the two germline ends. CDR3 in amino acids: CASSLVGPGELFF. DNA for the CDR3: TGTGCCAGCAGCTTAGTAGGACCCGGGGAGCTGTTTTTT.

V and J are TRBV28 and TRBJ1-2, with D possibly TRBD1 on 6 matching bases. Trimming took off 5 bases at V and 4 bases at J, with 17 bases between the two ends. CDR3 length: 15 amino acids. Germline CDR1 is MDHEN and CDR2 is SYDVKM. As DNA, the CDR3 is TGTGCCAGCAGTCCGTACGCGACAGGCGGCTATGGCTACACCTTC. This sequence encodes CASSPYATGGYGYTF.

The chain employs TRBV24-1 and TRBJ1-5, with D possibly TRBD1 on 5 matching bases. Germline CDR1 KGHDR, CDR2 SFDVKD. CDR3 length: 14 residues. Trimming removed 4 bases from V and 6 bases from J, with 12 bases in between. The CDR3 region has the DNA TGTGCCACCAGTGACCTCGGGGGGACTCAGCCCCAGCATTTT. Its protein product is CATSDLGGTQPQHF.

CDR3 sequence: CASKEGTGSYNEQFF. In DNA form, the CDR3 reads TGCGCCAGCAAAGAGGGGACTGGCTCCTACAATGAGCAGTTCTTC. The genes are TRBV5-1 and TRBJ2-1; D is possibly TRBD2 (6 bases). V lost 6 bases, J lost 0 bases, and 13 bases lay in between. The CDR3 is made up of 15 amino acids. Germline V lookup: CDR1 SGHRS, CDR2 YFSETQ.

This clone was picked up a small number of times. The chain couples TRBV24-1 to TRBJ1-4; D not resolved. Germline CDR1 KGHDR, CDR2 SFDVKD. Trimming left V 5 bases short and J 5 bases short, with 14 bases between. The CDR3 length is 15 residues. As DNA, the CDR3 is TGTGCCACCAGTGCCGCGACTGGCTTCAATGAAAAACTGTTTTTT. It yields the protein CATSAATGFNEKLFF.

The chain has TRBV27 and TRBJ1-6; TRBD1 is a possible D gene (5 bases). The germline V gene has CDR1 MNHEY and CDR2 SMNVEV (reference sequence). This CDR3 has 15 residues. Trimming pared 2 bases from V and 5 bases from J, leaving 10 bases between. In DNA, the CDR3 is TGTGCCAGCAGTTTAGCAGGGATCGATAATTCACCCCTCCACTTT. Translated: CASSLAGIDNSPLHF.

In DNA, the CDR3 is TGTGCCAGCGCTGGGACAGTGAACACTGAAGCTTTCTTT. It codes for CASAGTVNTEAFF. V and J are TRBV6-5 and TRBJ1-1; 7 bases are shared with TRBD1. The ends lost 8 bases at V and 0 bases at J; junction bases unmatched: 3. The germline V gene encodes CDR1 MNHEY and CDR2 SVGAGI. This CDR3 spans 13 amino acids.

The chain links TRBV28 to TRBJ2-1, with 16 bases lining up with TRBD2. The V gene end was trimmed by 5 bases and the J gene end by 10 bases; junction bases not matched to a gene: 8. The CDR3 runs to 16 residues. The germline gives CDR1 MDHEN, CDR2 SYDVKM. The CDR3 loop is CASSRPGLAGGQEQFF. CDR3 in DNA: TGTGCCAGCAGTCGCCCGGGACTAGCGGGGGGGCAGGAGCAGTTCTTC.

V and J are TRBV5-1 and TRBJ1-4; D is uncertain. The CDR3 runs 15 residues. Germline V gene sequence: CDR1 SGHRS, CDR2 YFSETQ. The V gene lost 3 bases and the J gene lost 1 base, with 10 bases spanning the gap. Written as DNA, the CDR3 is TGCGCCAGCAGCTCCGGACTGAAAACTAATGAAAAACTGTTTTTT. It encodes CASSSGLKTNEKLFF. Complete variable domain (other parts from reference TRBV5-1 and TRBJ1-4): KAGVTQTPRYLIKTRGQQVTLSCSPISGHRSVSWYQQTPGQGLQFLFEYFSETQRNKGNFPGRFSGRQFSNSRSEMNVSTLELGDSALYLCASSSGLKTNEKLFFGSGTQLSVL.

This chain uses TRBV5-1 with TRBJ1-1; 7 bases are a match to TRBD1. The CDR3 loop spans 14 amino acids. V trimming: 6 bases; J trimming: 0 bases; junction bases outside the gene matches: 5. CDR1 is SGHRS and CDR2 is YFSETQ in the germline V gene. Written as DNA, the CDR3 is TGCGCCAGCAAGGGGGCGAAAATGAACACTGAAGCTTTCTTT. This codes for CASKGAKMNTEAFF.

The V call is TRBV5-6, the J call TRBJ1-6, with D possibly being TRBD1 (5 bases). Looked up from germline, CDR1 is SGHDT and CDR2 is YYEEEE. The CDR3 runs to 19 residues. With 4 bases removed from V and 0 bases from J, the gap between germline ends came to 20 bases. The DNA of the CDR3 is TGTGCCAGCAGCCCCACCCCAGGGCATACCAGCTCCTATAATTCACCCCTCCACTTT. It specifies CASSPTPGHTSSYNSPLHF.